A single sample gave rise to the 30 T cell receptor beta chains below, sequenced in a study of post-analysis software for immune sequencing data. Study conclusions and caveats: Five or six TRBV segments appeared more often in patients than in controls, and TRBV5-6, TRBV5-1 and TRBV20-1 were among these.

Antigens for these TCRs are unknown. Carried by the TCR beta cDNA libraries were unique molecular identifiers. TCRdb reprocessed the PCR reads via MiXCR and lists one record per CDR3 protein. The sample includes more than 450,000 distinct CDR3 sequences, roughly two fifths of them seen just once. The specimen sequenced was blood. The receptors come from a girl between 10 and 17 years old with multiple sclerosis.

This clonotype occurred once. The DNA of the CDR3 is TGCAGTGCCCTCGGACAGGCTAAGATAGCCAAAAACATTCAGTACTTC. Protein sequence: CSALGQAKIAKNIQYF. The rearrangement links TRBV20-1 to TRBJ2-4, with TRBD1 identical over 7 bases. J gave up 0 bases and V 6 bases, and 11 bases lay outside the gene matches. The CDR3 totals 16 residues. Germline assignment: CDR1 DFQATT and CDR2 SNEGSKA (reference sequence).

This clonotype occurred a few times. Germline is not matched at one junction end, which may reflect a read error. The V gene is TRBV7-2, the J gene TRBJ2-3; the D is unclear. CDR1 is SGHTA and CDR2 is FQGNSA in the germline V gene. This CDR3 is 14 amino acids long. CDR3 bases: TGTGCCAGCAACTTACCCCCGAGCACAGATACGCAGTATTTT. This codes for CASNLPPSTDTQYF.

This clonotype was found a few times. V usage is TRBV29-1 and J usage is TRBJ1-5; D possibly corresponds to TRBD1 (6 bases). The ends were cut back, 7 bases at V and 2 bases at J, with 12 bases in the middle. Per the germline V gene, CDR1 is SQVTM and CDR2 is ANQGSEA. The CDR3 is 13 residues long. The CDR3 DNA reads TGCAGCGCCTCAGAGGGGGGCAATCAGCCCCAGCATTTT. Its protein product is CSASEGGNQPQHF.

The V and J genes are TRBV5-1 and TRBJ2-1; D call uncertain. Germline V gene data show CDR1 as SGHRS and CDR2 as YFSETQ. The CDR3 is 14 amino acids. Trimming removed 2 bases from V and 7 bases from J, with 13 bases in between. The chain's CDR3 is CASSFWTDANEQFF. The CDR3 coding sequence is TGCGCCAGCAGCTTCTGGACGGATGCGAATGAGCAGTTCTTC.

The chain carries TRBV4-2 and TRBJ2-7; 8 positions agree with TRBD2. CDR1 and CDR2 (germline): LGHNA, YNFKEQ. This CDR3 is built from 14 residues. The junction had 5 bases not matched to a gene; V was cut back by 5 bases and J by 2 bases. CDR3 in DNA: TGTGCCAGCAGCACTCAGCGGGAGACCTACGAGCAGTACTTC. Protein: CASSTQRETYEQYF.

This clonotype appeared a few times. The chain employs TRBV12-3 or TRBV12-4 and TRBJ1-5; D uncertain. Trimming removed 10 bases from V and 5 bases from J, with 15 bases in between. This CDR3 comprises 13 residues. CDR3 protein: CATRESLYQPQHF. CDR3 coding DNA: TGTGCCACCCGGGAAAGCCTGTATCAGCCCCAGCATTTT.

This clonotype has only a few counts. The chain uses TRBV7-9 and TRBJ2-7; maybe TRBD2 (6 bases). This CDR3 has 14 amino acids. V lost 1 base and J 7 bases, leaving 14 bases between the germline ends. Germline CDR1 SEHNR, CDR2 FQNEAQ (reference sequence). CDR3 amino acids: CASSLEMGGREQYF. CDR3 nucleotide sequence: TGTGCCAGCAGCTTAGAAATGGGAGGACGAGAGCAGTACTTC. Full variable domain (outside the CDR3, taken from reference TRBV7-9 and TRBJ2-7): DTGVSQNPRHKITKRGQNVTFRCDPISEHNRLYWYRQTLGQGPEFLTYFQNEAQLEKSRLLSDRFSAERPKGSFSTLEIQRTEQGDSAMYLCASSLEMGGREQYFGPGTRLTVT.

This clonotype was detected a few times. CDR3 nucleotides: TGTGCCAGCAGCTTCGGATTAAGGTCTGGGGCCAACGTCCTGACTTTC. This translates into CASSFGLRSGANVLTF. This sequence joins TRBV5-6 and TRBJ2-6; D is unclear. V was cut by 2 bases and J by 1 base, with 10 bases left in between. The CDR3 contains 16 residues. Germline V gene lookup returns CDR1 SGHDT and CDR2 YYEEEE.

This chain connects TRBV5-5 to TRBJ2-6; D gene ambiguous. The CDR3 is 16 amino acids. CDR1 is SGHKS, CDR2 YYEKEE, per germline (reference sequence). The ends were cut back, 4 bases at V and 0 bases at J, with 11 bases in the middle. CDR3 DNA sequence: TGTGCCAGCAGCCCTTTTTGGAACTCTGGGGCCAACGTCCTGACTTTC. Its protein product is CASSPFWNSGANVLTF.

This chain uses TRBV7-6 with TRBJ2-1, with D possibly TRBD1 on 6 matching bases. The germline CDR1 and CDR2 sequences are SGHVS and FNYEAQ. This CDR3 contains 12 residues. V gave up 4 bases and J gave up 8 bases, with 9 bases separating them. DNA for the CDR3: TGTGCCAGCAGCTGGACAGACGATGAGCAGTTCTTC. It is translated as CASSWTDDEQFF.

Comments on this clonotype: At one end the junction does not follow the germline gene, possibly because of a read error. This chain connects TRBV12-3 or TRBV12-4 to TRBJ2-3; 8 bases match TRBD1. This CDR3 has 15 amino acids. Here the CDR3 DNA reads TGTGCCAGCAGTCGGGCAGGGGGCGGCACAGATATGCAGTATTTT. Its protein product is CASSRAGGGTDMQYF.

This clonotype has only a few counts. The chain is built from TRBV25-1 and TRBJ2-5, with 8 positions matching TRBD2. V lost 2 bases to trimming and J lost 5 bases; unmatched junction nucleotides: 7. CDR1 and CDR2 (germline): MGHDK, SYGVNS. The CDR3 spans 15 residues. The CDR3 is CASSEAGGDWETQYF. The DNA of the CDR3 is TGTGCCAGCAGTGAAGCGGGGGGAGATTGGGAGACCCAGTACTTC.

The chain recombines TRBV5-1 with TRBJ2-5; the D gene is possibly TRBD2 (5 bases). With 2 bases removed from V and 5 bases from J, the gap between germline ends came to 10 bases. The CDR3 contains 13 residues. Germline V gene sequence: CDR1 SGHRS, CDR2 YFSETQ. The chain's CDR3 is CASSFEGTETQYF. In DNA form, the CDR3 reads TGCGCCAGCAGCTTTGAGGGAACGGAGACCCAGTACTTC.

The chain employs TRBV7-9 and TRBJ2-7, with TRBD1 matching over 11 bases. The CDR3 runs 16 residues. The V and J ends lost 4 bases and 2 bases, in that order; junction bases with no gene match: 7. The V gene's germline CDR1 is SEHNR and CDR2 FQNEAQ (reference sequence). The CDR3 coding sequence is TGTGCCAGCAGCTACCTACCGGGACAGGGGGCCTACGAGCAGTACTTC. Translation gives CASSYLPGQGAYEQYF.

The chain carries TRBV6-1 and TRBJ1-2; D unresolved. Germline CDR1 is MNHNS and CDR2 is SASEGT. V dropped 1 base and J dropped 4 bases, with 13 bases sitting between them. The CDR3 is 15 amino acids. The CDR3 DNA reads TGTGCCAGCAGTGAAGGAGTGGGCCAGCTCTATGGCTACACCTTC. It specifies CASSEGVGQLYGYTF.

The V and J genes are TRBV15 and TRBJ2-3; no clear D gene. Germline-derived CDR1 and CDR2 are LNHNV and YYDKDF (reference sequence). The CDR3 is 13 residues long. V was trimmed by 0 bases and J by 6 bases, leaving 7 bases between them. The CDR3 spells CATSRDGRDTQYF. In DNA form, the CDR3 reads TGTGCCACCAGCAGAGATGGGCGGGATACGCAGTATTTT.

The CDR3 loop is CASSQGTEGKTAQYF. CDR3 nucleotides: TGCGCCAGCAGCCAAGGGACAGAGGGGAAGACGGCCCAGTACTTC. The V gene is TRBV4-1, the J gene TRBJ2-5; D is perhaps TRBD1 (6 bases). Germline V gives CDR1 MGHRA, CDR2 YSYEKL. The V gene lost 1 base and the J gene lost 9 bases, with 18 bases spanning the gap. CDR3 length: 15 amino acids.

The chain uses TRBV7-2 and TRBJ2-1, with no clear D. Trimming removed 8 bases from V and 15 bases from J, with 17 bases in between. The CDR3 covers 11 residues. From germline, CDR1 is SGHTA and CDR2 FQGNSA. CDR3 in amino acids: CASRDFGEPFF. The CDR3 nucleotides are TGTGCCAGCCGAGACTTCGGAGAACCGTTCTTC. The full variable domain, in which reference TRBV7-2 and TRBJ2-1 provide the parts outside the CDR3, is GAGVSQSPSNKVTEKGKDVELRCDPISGHTALYWYRQSLGQGLEFLIYFQGNSAPDKSGLPSDRFSAERTGGSVSTLTIQRTQQEDSAVYLCASRDFGEPFFGPGTRLTVL.

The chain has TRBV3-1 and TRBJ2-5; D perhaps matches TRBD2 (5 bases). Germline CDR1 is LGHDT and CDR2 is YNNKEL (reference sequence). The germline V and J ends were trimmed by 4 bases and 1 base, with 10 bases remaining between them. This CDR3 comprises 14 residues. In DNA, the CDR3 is TGTGCCAGCAGCCCTAGCATCGTCCAAGAGACCCAGTACTTC. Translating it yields CASSPSIVQETQYF.

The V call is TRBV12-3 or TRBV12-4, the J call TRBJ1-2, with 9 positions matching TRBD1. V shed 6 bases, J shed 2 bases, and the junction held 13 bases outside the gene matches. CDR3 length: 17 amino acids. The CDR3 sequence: CASSRRDRDDSNYGYTF. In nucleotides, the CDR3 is TGTGCCAGCAGCCGGAGGGACAGGGACGACAGCAACTATGGCTACACCTTC.

Written as DNA, the CDR3 is TGTGCCAGCAGGGGATCCGGGACAGGGCAAGGCTACACCTTC. It codes for CASRGSGTGQGYTF. The chain uses TRBV12-3 or TRBV12-4 and TRBJ1-2; 9 positions agree with TRBD1. The CDR3 totals 14 residues. The junction had 10 bases not matched to a gene; V was cut back by 6 bases and J by 8 bases.

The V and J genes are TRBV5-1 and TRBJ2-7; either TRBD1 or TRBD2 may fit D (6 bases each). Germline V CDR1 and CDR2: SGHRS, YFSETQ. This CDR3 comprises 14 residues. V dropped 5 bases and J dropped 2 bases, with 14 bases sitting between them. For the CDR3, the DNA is TGCGCCAGCAGGTGGAGGGACACCGCCTACGAGCAGTACTTC. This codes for CASRWRDTAYEQYF. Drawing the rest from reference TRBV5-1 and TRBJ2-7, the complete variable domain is KAGVTQTPRYLIKTRGQQVTLSCSPISGHRSVSWYQQTPGQGLQFLFEYFSETQRNKGNFPGRFSGRQFSNSRSEMNVSTLELGDSALYLCASRWRDTAYEQYFGPGTRLTVT.

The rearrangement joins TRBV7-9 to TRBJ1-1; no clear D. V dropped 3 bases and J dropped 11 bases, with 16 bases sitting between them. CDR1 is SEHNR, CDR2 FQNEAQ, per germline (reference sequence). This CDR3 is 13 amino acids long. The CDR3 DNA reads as TGTGCCAGCAGCTTGTTGTTACGGGATTGGGCTTTCTTT. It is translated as CASSLLLRDWAFF.

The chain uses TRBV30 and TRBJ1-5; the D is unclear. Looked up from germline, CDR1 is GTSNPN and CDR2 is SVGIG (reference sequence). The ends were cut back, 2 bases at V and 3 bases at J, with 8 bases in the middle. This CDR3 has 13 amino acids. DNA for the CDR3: TGTGCCTGGAGTTGGTCCCTCAATCAGCCCCAGCATTTT. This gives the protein CAWSWSLNQPQHF.

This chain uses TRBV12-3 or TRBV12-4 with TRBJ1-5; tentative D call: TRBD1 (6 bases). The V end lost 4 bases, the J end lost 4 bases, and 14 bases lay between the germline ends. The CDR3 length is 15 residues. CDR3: CASSSRTEPNQPQHF. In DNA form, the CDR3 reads TGTGCCAGCAGTTCGAGGACAGAACCTAATCAGCCCCAGCATTTT.

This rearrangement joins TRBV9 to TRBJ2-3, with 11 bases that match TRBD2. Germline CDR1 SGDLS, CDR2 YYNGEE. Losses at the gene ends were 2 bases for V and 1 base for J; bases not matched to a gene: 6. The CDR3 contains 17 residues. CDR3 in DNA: TGTGCCAGCAGCGTCACTAGCGGGGGCCTCGGCACAGATACGCAGTATTTT. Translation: CASSVTSGGLGTDTQYF. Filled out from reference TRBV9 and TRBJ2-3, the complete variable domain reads DSGVTQTPKHLITATGQRVTLRCSPRSGDLSVYWYQQSLDQGLQFLIQYYNGEERAKGNILERFSAQQFPDLHSELNLSSLELGDSALYFCASSVTSGGLGTDTQYFGPGTRLTVL.

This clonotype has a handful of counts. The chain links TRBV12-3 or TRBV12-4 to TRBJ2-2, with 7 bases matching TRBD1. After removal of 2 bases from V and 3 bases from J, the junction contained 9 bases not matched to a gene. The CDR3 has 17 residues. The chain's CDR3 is CASSLKTGLIDTGELFF. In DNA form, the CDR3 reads TGTGCCAGCAGTTTAAAGACAGGGCTCATTGACACCGGGGAGCTGTTTTTT.

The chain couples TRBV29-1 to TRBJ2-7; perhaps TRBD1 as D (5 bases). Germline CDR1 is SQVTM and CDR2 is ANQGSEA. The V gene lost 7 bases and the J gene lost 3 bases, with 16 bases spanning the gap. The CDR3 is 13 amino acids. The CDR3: CSAAPDIYYEQYF. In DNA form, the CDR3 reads TGCAGCGCAGCACCGGACATCTACTACGAGCAGTACTTC.

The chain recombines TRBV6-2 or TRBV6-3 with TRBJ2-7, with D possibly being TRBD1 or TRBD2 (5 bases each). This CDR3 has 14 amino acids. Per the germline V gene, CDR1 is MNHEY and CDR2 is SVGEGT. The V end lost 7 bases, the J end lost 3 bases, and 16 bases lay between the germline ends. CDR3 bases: TGTGCCAGCATCGAGGGCAGGACATACTACGAGCAGTACTTC. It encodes CASIEGRTYYEQYF.

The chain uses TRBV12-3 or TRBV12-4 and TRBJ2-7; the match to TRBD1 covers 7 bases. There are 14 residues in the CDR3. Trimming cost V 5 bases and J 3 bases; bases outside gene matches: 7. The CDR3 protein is CASSRDSDNYEQYF. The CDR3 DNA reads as TGTGCCAGCAGTAGGGACAGCGACAACTACGAGCAGTACTTC.